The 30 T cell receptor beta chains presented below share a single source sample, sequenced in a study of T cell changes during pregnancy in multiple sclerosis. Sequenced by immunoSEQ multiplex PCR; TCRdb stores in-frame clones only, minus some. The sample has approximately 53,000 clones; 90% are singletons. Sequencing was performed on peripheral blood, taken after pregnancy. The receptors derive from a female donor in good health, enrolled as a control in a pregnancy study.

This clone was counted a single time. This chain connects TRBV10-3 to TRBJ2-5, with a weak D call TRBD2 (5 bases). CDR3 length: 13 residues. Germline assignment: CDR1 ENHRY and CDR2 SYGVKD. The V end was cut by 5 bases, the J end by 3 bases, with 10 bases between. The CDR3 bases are TGTGCCATCAGTAATTTGGGAGAAGAGACCCAGTACTTC. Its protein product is CAISNLGEETQYF.

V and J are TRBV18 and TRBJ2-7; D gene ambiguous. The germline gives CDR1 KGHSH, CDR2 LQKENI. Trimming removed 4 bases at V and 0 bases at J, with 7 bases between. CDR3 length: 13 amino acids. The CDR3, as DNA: TGTGCCAGCTCACGGGCGAGCTCCTACGAGCAGTACTTC. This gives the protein CASSRASSYEQYF.

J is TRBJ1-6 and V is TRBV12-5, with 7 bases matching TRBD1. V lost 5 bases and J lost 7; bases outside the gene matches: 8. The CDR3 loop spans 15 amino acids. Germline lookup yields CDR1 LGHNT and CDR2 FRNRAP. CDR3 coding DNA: TGTGCTAGTGGTCCGGGGACAGTTCGAAATTCACCCCTCCACTTT. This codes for CASGPGTVRNSPLHF. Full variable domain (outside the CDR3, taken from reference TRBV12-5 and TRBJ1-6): DARVTQTPRHKVTEMGQEVTMRCQPILGHNTVFWYRQTMMQGLELLAYFRNRAPLDDSGMPKDRFSAEMPDATLATLKIQPSEPRDSAVYFCASGPGTVRNSPLHFGNGTRLTVT.

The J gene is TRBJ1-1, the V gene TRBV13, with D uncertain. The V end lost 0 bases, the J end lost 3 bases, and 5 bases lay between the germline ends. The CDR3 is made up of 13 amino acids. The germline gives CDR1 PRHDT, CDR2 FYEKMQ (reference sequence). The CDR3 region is CASSLGRDTEAFF. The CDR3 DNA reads TGTGCCAGCAGCTTAGGCCGAGACACTGAAGCTTTCTTT.

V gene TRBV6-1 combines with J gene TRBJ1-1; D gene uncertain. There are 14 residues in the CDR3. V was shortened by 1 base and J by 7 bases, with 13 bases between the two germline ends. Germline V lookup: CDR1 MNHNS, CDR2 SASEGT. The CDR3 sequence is CASSEGAGYSEAFF. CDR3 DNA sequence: TGTGCCAGCAGTGAAGGGGCGGGATACAGTGAAGCTTTCTTT.

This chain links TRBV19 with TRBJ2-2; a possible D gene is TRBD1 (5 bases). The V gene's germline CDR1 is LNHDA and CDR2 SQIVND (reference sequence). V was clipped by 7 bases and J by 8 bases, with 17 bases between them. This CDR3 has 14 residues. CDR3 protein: CASTTGIKSGELFF. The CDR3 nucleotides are TGTGCCAGTACCACAGGAATTAAGTCTGGGGAGCTGTTTTTT. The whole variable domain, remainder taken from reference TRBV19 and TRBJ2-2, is DGGITQSPKYLFRKEGQNVTLSCEQNLNHDAMYWYRQDPGQGLRLIYYSQIVNDFQKGDIAEGYSVSREKKESFPLTVTSAQKNPTAFYLCASTTGIKSGELFFGEGSRLTVL.

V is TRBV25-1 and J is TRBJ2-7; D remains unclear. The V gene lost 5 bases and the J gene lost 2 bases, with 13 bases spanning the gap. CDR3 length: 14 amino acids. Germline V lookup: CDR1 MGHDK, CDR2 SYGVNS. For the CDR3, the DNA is TGTGCCAGCAGTCCAGGTGGTACGACCTACGAGCAGTACTTC. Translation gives CASSPGGTTYEQYF.

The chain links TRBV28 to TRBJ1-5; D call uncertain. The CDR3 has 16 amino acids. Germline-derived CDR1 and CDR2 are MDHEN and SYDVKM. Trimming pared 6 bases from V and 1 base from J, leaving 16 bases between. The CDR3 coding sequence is TGTGCCAGCAGCAACCGCGCCACGAGGAGCAATCAGCCCCAGCATTTT. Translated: CASSNRATRSNQPQHF.

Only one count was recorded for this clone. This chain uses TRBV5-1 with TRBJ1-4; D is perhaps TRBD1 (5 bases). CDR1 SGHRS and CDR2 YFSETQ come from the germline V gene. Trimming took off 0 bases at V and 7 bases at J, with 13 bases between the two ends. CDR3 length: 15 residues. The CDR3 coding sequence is TGCGCCAGCAGCTTGGAGCCAGGGCGGGGTGAAAAACTGTTTTTT. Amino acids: CASSLEPGRGEKLFF.

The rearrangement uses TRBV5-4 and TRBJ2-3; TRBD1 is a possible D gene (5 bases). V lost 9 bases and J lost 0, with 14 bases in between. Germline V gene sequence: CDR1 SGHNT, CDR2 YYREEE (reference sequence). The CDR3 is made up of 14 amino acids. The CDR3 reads CATKPDISTDTQYF. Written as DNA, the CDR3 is TGTGCCACCAAACCGGACATAAGCACAGATACGCAGTATTTT. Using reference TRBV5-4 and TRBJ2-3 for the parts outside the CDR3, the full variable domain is ETGVTQSPTHLIKTRGQQVTLRCSSQSGHNTVSWYQQALGQGPQFIFQYYREEENGRGNFPPRFSGLQFPNYSSELNVNALELDDSALYLCATKPDISTDTQYFGPGTRLTVL.

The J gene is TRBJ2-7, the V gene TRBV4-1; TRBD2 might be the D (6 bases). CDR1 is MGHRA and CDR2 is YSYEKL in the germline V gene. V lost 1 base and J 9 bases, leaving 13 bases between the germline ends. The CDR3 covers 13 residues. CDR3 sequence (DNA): TGCGCCAGCAGCCAAGCGGGGGTGGTTGGGCAGTACTTC. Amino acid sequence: CASSQAGVVGQYF.

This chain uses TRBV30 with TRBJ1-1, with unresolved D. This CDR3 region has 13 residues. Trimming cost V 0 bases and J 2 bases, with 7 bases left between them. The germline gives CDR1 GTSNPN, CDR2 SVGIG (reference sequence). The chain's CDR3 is CAWSVDSNTEAFF. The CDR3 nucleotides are TGTGCCTGGAGTGTGGACTCCAACACTGAAGCTTTCTTT.

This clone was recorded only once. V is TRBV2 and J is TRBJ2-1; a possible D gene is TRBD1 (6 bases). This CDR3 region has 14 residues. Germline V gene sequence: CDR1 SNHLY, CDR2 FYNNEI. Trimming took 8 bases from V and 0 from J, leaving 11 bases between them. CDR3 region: CASLQGLSYNEQFF. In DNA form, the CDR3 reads TGTGCCAGCCTGCAGGGGCTCTCCTACAATGAGCAGTTCTTC.

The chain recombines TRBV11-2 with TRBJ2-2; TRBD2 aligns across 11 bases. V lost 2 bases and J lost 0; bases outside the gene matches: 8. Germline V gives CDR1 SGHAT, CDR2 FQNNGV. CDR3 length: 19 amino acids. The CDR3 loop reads CASSLFSVGLAANTGELFF. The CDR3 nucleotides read TGTGCCAGCAGCTTATTCTCCGTGGGACTAGCGGCGAACACCGGGGAGCTGTTTTTT.

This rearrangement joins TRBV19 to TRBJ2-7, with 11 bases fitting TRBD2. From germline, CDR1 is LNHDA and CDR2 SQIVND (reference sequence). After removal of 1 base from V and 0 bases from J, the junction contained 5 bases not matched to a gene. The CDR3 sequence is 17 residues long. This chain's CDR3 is CASSIVGTSGSSYEQYF. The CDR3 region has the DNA TGTGCCAGTAGTATAGTCGGGACTAGCGGCAGCTCCTACGAGCAGTACTTC.

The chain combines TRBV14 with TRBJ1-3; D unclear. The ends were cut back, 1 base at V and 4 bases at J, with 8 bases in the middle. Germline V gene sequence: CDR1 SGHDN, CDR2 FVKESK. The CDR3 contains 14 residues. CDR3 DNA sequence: TGTGCCAGCAGCCAAGTGAATCGGGGAAACACCATATATTTT. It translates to CASSQVNRGNTIYF.

The CDR3 protein is CAISTEGTVGYTF. CDR3 DNA: TGTGCCATCAGTACCGAGGGGACAGTTGGCTACACCTTC. This sequence joins TRBV10-3 and TRBJ1-2; 7 nucleotides align to TRBD1. The junction had 7 bases not matched to a gene; V was cut back by 5 bases and J by 7 bases. Germline V gene lookup returns CDR1 ENHRY and CDR2 SYGVKD. This CDR3 region has 13 residues.

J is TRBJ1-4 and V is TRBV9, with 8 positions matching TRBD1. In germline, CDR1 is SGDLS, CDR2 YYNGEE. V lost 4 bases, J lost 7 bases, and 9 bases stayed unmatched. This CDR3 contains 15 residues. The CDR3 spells CASSSPGGAGEKLFF. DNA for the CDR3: TGTGCCAGCAGCTCCCCAGGGGGCGCGGGTGAAAAACTGTTTTTT. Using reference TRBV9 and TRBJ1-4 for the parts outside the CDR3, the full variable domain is DSGVTQTPKHLITATGQRVTLRCSPRSGDLSVYWYQQSLDQGLQFLIQYYNGEERAKGNILERFSAQQFPDLHSELNLSSLELGDSALYFCASSSPGGAGEKLFFGSGTQLSVL.

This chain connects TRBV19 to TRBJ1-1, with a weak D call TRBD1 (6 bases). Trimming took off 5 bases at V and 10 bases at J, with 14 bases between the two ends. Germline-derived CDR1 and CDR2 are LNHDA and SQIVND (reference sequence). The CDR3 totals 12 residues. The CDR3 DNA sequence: TGTGCCAGTAGTCACAGGGAAGGAGGAGCTTTCTTT. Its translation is CASSHREGGAFF.

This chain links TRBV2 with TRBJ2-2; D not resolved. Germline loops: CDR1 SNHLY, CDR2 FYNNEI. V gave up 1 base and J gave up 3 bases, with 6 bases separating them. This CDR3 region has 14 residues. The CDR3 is CASSEVSHTGELFF. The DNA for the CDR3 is TGTGCCAGCAGTGAAGTGAGTCACACCGGGGAGCTGTTTTTT.

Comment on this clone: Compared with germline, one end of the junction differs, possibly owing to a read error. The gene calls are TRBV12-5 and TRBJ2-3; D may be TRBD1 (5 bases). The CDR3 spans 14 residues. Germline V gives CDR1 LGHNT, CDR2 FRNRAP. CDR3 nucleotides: TGTGCTAGTGGTCCCCCCCTAAGTACAGGTACGCAGTATTTT. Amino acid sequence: CASGPPLSTGTQYF.

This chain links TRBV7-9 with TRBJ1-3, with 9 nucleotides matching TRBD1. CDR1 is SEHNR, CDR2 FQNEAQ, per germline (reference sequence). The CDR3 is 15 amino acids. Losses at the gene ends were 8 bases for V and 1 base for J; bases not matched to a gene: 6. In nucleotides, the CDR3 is TGTGCCAGCCGGGACAGGGATATGTCTGGAAACACCATATATTTT. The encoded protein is CASRDRDMSGNTIYF.

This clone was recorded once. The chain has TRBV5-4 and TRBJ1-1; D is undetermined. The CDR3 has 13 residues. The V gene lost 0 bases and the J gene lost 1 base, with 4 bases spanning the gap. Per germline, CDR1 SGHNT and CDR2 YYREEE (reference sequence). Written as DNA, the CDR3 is TGTGCCAGCAGCTTGGACAGGAACACTGAAGCTTTCTTT. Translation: CASSLDRNTEAFF.

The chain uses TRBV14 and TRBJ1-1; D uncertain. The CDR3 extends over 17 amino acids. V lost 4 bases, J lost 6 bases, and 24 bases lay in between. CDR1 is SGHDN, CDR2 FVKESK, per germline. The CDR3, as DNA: TGTGCCAGCAGCCTACTAAGTGTTCCGGGTCGGCTCTCTGAAGCTTTCTTT. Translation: CASSLLSVPGRLSEAFF.

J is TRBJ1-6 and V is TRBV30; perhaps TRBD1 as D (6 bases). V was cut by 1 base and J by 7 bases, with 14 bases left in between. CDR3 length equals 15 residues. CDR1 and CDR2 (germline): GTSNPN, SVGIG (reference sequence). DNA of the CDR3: TGTGCCTGGAGTGCCATTGACAGGTCGAATTCACCCCTCCACTTT. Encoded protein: CAWSAIDRSNSPLHF.

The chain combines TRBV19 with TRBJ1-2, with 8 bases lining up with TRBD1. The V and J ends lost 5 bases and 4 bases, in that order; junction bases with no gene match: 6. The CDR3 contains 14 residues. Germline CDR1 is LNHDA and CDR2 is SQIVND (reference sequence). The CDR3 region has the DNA TGTGCCAGTAGTGTACCGGGACAGGTCTATGGCTACACCTTC. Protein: CASSVPGQVYGYTF.

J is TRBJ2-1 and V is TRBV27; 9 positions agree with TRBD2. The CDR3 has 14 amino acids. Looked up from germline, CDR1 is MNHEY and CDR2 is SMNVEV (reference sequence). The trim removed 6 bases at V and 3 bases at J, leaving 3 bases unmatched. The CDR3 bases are TGTGCCAGCAGGCGGGAGGGCCGCTACAATGAGCAGTTCTTC. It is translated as CASRREGRYNEQFF.

The CDR3 spells CASSYTLSGGAGGYTF. The DNA of the CDR3 is TGTGCCAGCAGTTACACGCTTTCAGGGGGCGCGGGGGGCTACACCTTC. The chain joins TRBV6-5 to TRBJ1-2, with 8 bases identical to TRBD1. Trimming removed 2 bases from V and 8 bases from J; junction bases left unmatched: 13. The V gene's germline CDR1 is MNHEY and CDR2 SVGAGI. The CDR3 contains 16 residues.

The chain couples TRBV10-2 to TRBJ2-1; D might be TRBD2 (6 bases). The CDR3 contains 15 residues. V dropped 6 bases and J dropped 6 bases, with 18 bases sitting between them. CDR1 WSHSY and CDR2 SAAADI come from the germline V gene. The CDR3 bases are TGCGCCAGCAGGAGCAGCGGGTTCGGTGGCAATGAGCAGTTCTTC. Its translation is CASRSSGFGGNEQFF.

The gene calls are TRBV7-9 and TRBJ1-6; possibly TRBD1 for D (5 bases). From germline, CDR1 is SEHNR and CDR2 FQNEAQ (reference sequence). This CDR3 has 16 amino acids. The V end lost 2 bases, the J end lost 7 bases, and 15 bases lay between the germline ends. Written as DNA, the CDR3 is TGTGCCAGCAGCTTAATGGGGGGGGTAATGAATTCACCCCTCCACTTT. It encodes CASSLMGGVMNSPLHF.